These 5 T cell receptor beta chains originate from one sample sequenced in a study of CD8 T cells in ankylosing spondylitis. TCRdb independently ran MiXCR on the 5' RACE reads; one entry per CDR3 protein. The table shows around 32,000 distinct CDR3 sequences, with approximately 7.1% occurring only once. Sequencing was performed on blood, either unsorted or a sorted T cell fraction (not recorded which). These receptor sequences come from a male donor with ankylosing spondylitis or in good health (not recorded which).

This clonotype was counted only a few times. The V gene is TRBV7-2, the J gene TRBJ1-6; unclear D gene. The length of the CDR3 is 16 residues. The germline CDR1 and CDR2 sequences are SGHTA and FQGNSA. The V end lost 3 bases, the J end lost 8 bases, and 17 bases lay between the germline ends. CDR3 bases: TGTGCCAGCAGCTTGGTAGGAGGGCCGACCTATTCACCCCTCCACTTT. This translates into CASSLVGGPTYSPLHF.

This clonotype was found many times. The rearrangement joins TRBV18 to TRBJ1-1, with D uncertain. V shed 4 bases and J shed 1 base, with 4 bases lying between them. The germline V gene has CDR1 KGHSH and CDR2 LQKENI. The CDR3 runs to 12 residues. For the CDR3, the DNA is TGTGCCAGCTCACGACAGAACACTGAAGCTTTCTTT. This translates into CASSRQNTEAFF.

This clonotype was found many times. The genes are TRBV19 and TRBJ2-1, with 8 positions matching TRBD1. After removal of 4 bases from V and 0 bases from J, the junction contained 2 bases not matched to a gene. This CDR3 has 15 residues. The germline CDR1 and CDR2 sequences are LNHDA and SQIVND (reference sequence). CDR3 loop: CASSKGQGSYNEQFF. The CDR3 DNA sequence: TGTGCCAGTAGTAAAGGACAGGGCTCCTACAATGAGCAGTTCTTC.

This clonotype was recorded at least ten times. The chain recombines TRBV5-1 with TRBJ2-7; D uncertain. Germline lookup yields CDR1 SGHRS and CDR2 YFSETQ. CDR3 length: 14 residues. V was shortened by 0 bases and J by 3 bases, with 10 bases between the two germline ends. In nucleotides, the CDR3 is TGCGCCAGCAGCTTGGGTCAGCAAAGCTACGAGCAGTACTTC. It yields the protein CASSLGQQSYEQYF.

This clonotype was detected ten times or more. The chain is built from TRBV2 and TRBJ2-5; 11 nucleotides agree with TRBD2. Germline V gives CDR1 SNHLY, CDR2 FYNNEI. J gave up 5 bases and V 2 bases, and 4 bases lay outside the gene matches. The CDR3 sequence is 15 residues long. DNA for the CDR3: TGTGCCAGCAGTGAAAAACTAGCGGGAGTCGAGACCCAGTACTTC. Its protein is CASSEKLAGVETQYF.